Listed here are 13 T cell receptor beta chains from one sample, sequenced in a study of cytomegalovirus exposure and HLA in healthy donors. In the PCR, 60 Vbeta and 13 Jbeta primers were used. Repertoires were generated with immunoSEQ multiplex PCR, while TCRdb's copy carries only in-frame clones and drops some. The table lists about 93,000 clones, roughly 75% of them singletons. Source material: PBMCs. Source of these receptors: a man in his thirties or forties in good health and CMV-seronegative.

This chain connects TRBV11-2 to TRBJ1-1; tentative D call: TRBD1 (6 bases). Deletions cut 3 bases from V and 1 base from J, with 9 bases between. From germline, CDR1 is SGHAT and CDR2 FQNNGV. CDR3 length: 14 residues. The CDR3 DNA sequence: TGTGCCAGCAGCTTGCAGGGGAGGAACACTGAAGCTTTCTTT. Protein product: CASSLQGRNTEAFF.

The rearrangement links TRBV20-1 to TRBJ1-2, with D unclear. This CDR3 has 10 residues. CDR1 is DFQATT, CDR2 SNEGSKA, per germline (reference sequence). The V and J ends lost 5 bases and 1 base respectively, with 2 bases between them. The CDR3 is CSARNYGYTF. DNA of the CDR3: TGCAGTGCTCGTAACTATGGCTACACCTTC.

This rearrangement joins TRBV5-1 to TRBJ1-2; D ambiguous. The CDR3 extends over 10 amino acids. Trimming cost V 4 bases and J 6 bases, with 4 bases left between them. Per the germline V gene, CDR1 is SGHRS and CDR2 is YFSETQ. CDR3 loop: CASSLDGYTF. The CDR3 DNA reads as TGCGCCAGCAGCCTCGATGGCTACACCTTC.

J is TRBJ2-7 and V is TRBV2; 8 bases match TRBD1. There are 16 residues in the CDR3. V lost 7 bases to trimming and J lost 2 bases; unmatched junction nucleotides: 13. Germline V gene sequence: CDR1 SNHLY, CDR2 FYNNEI. The CDR3 loop is CASTPGTGFSPYEQYF. CDR3 in DNA: TGTGCCAGCACTCCCGGGACAGGATTTAGTCCCTACGAGCAGTACTTC.

The chain has TRBV5-6 and TRBJ2-5; TRBD2 is a possible D gene (6 bases). Deletions cut 0 bases from V and 11 bases from J, with 11 bases between. Germline V gives CDR1 SGHDT, CDR2 YYEEEE. The CDR3 is made up of 12 amino acids. This CDR3 is CASSLEPREQYF. DNA of the CDR3: TGTGCCAGCAGCTTGGAACCCCGGGAGCAGTACTTC.

This chain connects TRBV5-4 to TRBJ1-1, with D possibly being TRBD1 (5 bases). This CDR3 is built from 12 residues. In germline, CDR1 is SGHNT, CDR2 YYREEE (reference sequence). Trimming cost V 4 bases and J 6 bases, with 10 bases left between them. Here the CDR3 reads CASSMSGAEAFF. Written as DNA, the CDR3 is TGTGCCAGCAGCATGTCGGGGGCTGAAGCTTTCTTT.

In this sample, this clone turned up once. This chain uses TRBV7-9 with TRBJ2-7; D gene uncertain. CDR1 and CDR2 from the germline V gene are SEHNR and FQNEAQ (reference sequence). V dropped 0 bases and J dropped 5 bases, with 5 bases sitting between them. This CDR3 contains 12 residues. Here the CDR3 reads CASSLALNEQYF. CDR3 nucleotides: TGTGCCAGCAGCTTAGCGCTAAACGAGCAGTACTTC.

This clone has only one observation. The chain carries TRBV10-3 and TRBJ2-5, with D possibly TRBD2 on 5 matching bases. Trimming removed 5 bases at V and 1 base at J, with 8 bases between. The germline V gene has CDR1 ENHRY and CDR2 SYGVKD. This CDR3 has 13 amino acids. The CDR3 region has the DNA TGTGCCATCAGTCCCGGGGTCCAAGAGACCCAGTACTTC. Translating gives CAISPGVQETQYF.

CDR3 DNA sequence: TGCGCCAGCAGCTTGGGTGTCGGTGGGGGGTCCTCCAGGGATACGCAGTATTTT. This translates into CASSLGVGGGSSRDTQYF. The rearrangement links TRBV5-1 to TRBJ2-3; a weak D match, TRBD2 (6 bases). Germline V gene lookup returns CDR1 SGHRS and CDR2 YFSETQ. Deletions cut 0 bases from V and 6 bases from J, with 23 bases between. There are 18 residues in the CDR3.

The rearrangement joins TRBV7-9 to TRBJ2-6; 9 positions match TRBD1. After removal of 5 bases from V and 1 base from J, the junction contained 6 bases not matched to a gene. The CDR3 loop spans 17 amino acids. Germline V gene sequence: CDR1 SEHNR, CDR2 FQNEAQ (reference sequence). CDR3 loop: CASSPRDRVSGANVLTF. The CDR3 DNA reads as TGTGCCAGCAGCCCCCGGGACAGGGTGTCTGGGGCCAACGTCCTGACTTTC.

The gene calls are TRBV27 and TRBJ2-7, with D possibly being TRBD2 (5 bases). Germline V gene lookup returns CDR1 MNHEY and CDR2 SMNVEV (reference sequence). Trimming left V 5 bases short and J 2 bases short, with 10 bases between. The CDR3 is 13 residues long. This CDR3 is CASSPGSAYEQYF. CDR3 bases: TGTGCCAGCAGTCCGGGATCCGCCTACGAGCAGTACTTC.

The chain recombines TRBV28 with TRBJ2-3; D is possibly TRBD2 (6 bases). Trimming removed 9 bases from V and 5 bases from J, with 15 bases in between. The CDR3 has 13 amino acids. Germline lookup yields CDR1 MDHEN and CDR2 SYDVKM. Here the CDR3 reads CASQGGVKDTQYF. DNA of the CDR3: TGTGCCAGTCAAGGAGGGGTGAAAGATACGCAGTATTTT. Full variable domain (remainder filled in from reference TRBV28 and TRBJ2-3): DVKVTQSSRYLVKRTGEKVFLECVQDMDHENMFWYRQDPGLGLRLIYFSYDVKMKEKGDIPEGYSVSREKKERFSLILESASTNQTSMYLCASQGGVKDTQYFGPGTRLTVL.

The rearrangement joins TRBV15 to TRBJ1-2; D is ambiguous. Germline loops: CDR1 LNHNV, CDR2 YYDKDF (reference sequence). Trimming stripped 0 bases from V and 8 bases from J, with 19 bases between. CDR3 length: 16 amino acids. The CDR3 DNA is TGTGCCACCAGCAGAGATGAGGATAGGTCGAGTGACGGCTACACCTTC. Residues: CATSRDEDRSSDGYTF.